This T cell receptor beta chain emerged from a study of T cell repertoires in cytomegalovirus infection. This CDR3 has 15 amino acids. The V and J ends lost 3 bases and 1 base respectively, with 9 bases between them. The germline gives CDR1 SGHTA, CDR2 FQGNSA. As regards this clonotype: Its specificity is not known.

Study outcomes and limitations: Summed frequency of public TCR beta families distinguished CMV carriers with the relevant HLA. CMV-specific HLA-C-restricted TCR beta clonotypes dominated the ex vivo response.

Via MiXCR, TCRdb re-called the reads, giving one row per CDR3 protein. This sample has hundreds of thousands of distinct CDR3 sequences, with about 44% found just once. The chain employs TRBV7-2 and TRBJ2-2, with a tentative D call TRBD1 (5 bases). Material: cultured PBMCs, obtained from culture after CMV antigen stimulation. This receptor was obtained from a human donor in good health (CMV status not recorded). Some clones in this sample may be carry-over from other donors' samples. CDR3 sequence (DNA): TGTGCCAGCAGCTTCCGACAGATGAACACCGGGGAGCTGTTTTTT. Translated, it gives CASSFRQMNTGELFF.